The text below deals with one TCR beta chain. Recruits, aged roughly 18 to 89 years, lived in 24 US areas. Individuals in the exposed group had encountered a COVID-19 case within 2 weeks preceding study entry. Germline CDR1 is MRHNA and CDR2 is SNTAGT. Trimming cost V 6 bases and J 7 bases; bases outside gene matches: 3. The CDR3 is made up of 13 amino acids. Study processing details: Estimates of nucleated cell counts were drawn from the amplification of reference gene primers. Profiling relied on immunoSEQ multiplex PCR, and the TCRdb table lists in-frame clones only, not all of them. V and J calls and clone size come straight from that table; D and trimming were deduced from the DNA. The sample yields about 180,000 clones, 80% seen once. This record belongs to a study of blood T cell repertoires in COVID-19. For the study at large: In each case, the material was cDNA or gDNA derived from T cells, B-cell-depleted T cells, or PBMCs.

The sequence came from a man between 60 and 75 years old who had been exposed to COVID-19. Specimen: PBMCs or T cells enriched from blood (not recorded which). The chain couples TRBV6-4 to TRBJ1-2; 12 bases agree with TRBD1. The CDR3 loop reads CASRGTGGSGYTF. CDR3 bases: TGTGCCAGCAGAGGGACAGGGGGCTCTGGCTACACCTTC.